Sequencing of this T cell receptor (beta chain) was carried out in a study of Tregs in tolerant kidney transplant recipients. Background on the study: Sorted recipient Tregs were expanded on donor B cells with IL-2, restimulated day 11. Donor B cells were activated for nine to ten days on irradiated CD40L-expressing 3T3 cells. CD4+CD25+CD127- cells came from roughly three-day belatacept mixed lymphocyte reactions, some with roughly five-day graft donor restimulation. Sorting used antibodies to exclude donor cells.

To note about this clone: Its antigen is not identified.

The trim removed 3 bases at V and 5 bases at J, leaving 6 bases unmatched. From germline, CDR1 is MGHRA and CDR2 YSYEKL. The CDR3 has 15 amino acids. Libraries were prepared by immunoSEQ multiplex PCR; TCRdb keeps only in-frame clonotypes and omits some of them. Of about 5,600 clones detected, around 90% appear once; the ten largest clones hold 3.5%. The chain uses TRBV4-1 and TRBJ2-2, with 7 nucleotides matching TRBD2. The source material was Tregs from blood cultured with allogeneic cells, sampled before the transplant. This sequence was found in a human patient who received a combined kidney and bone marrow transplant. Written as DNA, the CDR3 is TGCGCCAGCAGCCAGCCGACTAGCAAAACCGGGGAGCTGTTTTTT. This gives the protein CASSQPTSKTGELFF.